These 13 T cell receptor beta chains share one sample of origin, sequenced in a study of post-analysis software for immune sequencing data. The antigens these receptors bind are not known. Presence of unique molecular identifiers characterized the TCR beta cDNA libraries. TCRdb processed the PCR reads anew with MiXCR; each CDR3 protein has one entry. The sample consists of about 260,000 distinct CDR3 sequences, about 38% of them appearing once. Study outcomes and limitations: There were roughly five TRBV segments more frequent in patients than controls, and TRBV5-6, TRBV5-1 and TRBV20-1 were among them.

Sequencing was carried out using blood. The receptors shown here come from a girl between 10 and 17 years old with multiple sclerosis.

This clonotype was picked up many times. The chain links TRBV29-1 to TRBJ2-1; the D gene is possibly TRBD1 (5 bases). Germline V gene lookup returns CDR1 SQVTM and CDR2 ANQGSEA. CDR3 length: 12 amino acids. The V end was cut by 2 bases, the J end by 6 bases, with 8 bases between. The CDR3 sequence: CSVERGINEQFF. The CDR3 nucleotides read TGCAGCGTTGAAAGGGGTATCAATGAGCAGTTCTTC.

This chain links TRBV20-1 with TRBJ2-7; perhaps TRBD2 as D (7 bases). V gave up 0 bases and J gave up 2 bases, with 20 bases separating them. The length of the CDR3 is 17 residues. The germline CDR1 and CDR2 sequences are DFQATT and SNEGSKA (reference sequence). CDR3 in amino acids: CSARDPEGDYRTYEQYF. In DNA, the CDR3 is TGCAGTGCTAGAGATCCTGAGGGGGACTATCGAACCTACGAGCAGTACTTC.

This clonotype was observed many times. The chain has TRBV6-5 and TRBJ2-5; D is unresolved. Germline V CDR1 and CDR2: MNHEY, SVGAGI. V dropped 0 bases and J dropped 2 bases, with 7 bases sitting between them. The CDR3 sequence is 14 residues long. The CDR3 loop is CASSYSQIQETQYF. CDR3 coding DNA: TGTGCCAGCAGTTACTCGCAGATTCAAGAGACCCAGTACTTC.

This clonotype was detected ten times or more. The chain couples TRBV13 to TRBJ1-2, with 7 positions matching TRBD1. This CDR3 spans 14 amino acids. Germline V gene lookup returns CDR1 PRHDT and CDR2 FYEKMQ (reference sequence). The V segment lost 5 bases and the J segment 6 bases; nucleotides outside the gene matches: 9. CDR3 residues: CASSGRQGVDGYTF. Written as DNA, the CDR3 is TGTGCCAGCAGCGGGCGACAGGGCGTGGATGGCTACACCTTC.

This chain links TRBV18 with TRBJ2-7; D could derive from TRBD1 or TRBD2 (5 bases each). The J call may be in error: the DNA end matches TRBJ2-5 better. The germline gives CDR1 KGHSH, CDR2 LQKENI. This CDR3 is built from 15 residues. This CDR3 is CASSPKVGTRETQYF. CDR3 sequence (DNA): TGTGCCAGCTCACCAAAGGTGGGGACCAGGGAGACCCAGTACTTC.

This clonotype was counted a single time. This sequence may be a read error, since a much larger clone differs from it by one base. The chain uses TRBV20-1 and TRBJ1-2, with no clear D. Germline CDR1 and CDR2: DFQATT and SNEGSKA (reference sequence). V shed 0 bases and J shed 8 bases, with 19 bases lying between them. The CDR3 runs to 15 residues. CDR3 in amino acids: CSARESWAPSEGYTF. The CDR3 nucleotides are TGCAGTGCTAGAGAGTCCTGGGCCCCCTCGGAGGGCTACACCTTC.

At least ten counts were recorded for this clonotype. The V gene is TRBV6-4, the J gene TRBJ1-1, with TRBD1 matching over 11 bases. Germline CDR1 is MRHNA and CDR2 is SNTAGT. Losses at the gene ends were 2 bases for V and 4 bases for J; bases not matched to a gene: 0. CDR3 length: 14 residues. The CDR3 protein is CASSDGTGGTEAFF. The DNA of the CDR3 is TGTGCCAGCAGTGACGGGACAGGGGGCACTGAAGCTTTCTTT.

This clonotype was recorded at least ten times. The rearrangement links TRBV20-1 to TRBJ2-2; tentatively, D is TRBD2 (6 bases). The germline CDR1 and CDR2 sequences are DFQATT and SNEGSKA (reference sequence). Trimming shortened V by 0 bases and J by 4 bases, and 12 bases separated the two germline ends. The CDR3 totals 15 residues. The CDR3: CSARDGAGSTGELFF. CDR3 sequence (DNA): TGCAGTGCTAGAGATGGGGCGGGGTCCACCGGGGAGCTGTTTTTT.

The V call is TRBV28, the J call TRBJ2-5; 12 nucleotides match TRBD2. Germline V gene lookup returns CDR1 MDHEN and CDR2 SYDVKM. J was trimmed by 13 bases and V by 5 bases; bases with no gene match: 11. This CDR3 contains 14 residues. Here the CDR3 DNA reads TGTGCCAGCAGTCTAGCGGGAGGGCCGGATGAGCGGTACTTC. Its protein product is CASSLAGGPDERYF.

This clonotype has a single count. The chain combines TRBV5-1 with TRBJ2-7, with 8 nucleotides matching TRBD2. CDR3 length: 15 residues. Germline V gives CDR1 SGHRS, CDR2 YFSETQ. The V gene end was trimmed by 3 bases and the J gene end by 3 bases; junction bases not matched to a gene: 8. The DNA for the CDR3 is TGCGCCAGCAGCTGGATAGCGGGGCTGAACTACGAGCAGTACTTC. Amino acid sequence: CASSWIAGLNYEQYF.

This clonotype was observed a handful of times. The DNA of the CDR3 is TGTGCCAGCAGTTTTCCAACGACAGGGGAGCAGTACTTC. This gives the protein CASSFPTTGEQYF. This chain connects TRBV28 to TRBJ2-7; 7 bases are a match to TRBD1. V was clipped by 3 bases and J by 7 bases; unmatched bases: 6. Germline-derived CDR1 and CDR2 are MDHEN and SYDVKM. The CDR3 is made up of 13 amino acids.

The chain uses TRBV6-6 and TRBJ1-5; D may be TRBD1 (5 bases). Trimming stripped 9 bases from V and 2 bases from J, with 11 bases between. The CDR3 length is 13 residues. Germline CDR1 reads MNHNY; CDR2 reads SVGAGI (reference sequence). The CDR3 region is CASTVGGNQPQHF. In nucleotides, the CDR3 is TGTGCCAGTACGGTGGGGGGCAATCAGCCCCAGCATTTT.

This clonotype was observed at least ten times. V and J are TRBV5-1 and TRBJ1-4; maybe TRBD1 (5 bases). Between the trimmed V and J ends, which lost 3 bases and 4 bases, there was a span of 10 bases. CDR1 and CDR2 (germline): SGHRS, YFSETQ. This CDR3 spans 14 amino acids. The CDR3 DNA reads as TGCGCCAGCAGCTCGGGACCGGGTAATGAAAAACTGTTTTTT. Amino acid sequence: CASSSGPGNEKLFF.